This TCR beta chain is drawn from a study of T cells in Graves' hyperthyroidism and ophthalmopathy. CDR1 is SNHLY, CDR2 FYNNEI, per germline. CDR3 length equals 15 residues. V lost 5 bases, J lost 2 bases, and 15 bases lay in between. At least ten counts were recorded for this clonotype. Under 3 months was the duration of disease in ophthalmopathy patients, who also had a Clinical Activity Score of at least 3 and a NOSPECS grade of at least 4. Clinical symptoms, serum thyroxine, TRAb, thyroid ultrasound and orbital computed tomography established diagnosis. TCR beta CDR3 sequences were amplified from RNA transcripts. The primer set for the first-round RT-PCR of the TCR CDR3 was HTBI. One entry per CDR3 protein results from TCRdb running MiXCR on the multiplex PCR reads. This sample has 360,000 or so distinct CDR3 sequences, with 15% found just once.

Sequenced sample: blood. J is TRBJ2-5 and V is TRBV2, with a tentative D call TRBD2 (8 bases). This clonotype was sampled from a woman in her sixties with Graves' ophthalmopathy. The CDR3 DNA reads TGTGCCAGCAGTTTAGCGGGGACAGCGCAAGAGACCCAGTACTTC. Translated: CASSLAGTAQETQYF.